This TCR beta chain was captured by sequencing in a study of tumor and adjacent non-tumor tissue in lung cancer (dated by TCRdb to the late 2010s). With regard to the full study: Patients with adenocarcinoma (approximately twelve), squamous cell carcinoma (2) and small cell lung cancer (1) were included in the cohort. Among the roughly 15 patients, ages ranged from roughly 31 to 85 years, roughly 10 were men and 5 were women, and disease was TNM stage I to III. In total, sequencing yielded under 150 million productive TCRbeta reads, which works out to an average of approximately 4 million reads per sample. Using bulk TCRbeta repertoires from 15 lung cancer patients, the study set lung tumor tissue side by side with matched distant non-tumor lung tissue. TCRbeta CDR3 sequencing was performed on approximately 30 paired specimens, with one tumor sample and one normal lung sample collected per patient. The research as a whole found: TCR diversity was significantly higher in younger patients, and greater tumor TCR diversity was associated with shorter overall survival and shorter disease-free survival. With only about 14 patients in the cohort, the authors noted that larger samples and more detailed clinical data are needed. The top 100 clones made up a significantly larger cumulative share of the repertoire in normal lung than in tumor tissue. Because peripheral blood was not sequenced, the blood TCRbeta repertoires of the lung cancer patients in the study went unexamined. Neither the sequencing platform nor unique molecular identifiers are mentioned in the methods. Significantly higher TCR diversity (inverse Simpson) was observed in tumor tissue than in normal lung tissue (roughly 390 vs 170, P = 0.0075, Mann-Whitney U test).

This clonotype was seen ten or more times. The target of this receptor is not known. No base-level quality is on record; no much larger clone is a single base apart. Library generation was performed with multiplex PCR. Sequencing was performed on an Illumina HiSeq 2500. TCRbeta libraries were constructed through three rounds of nested PCR with primers (Table S4) according to protocols modified from ARM-PCR. Before sequencing, PCR products of 200-500 bp were excised from the gel and purified with the QIAquick gel extraction kit. In the paper's pipeline: Trimmomatic was used to clean the reads, FLASH merged the cleaned reads into complete CDR3 sequences, and MiTCR assigned the sequences to V(D)J germline segments. Clonal diversity was computed as the inverse Simpson's index with VDJtools. In-frame sequences without a premature stop codon were defined as productive reads. The public reads were quality trimmed at Q25 with fastp and then assembled into clones with MiXCR by TCRdb, keeping productive beta chains. Each record represents a unique CDR3 protein, reported with the most common genes and DNA among its rows. V and J calls and clone size were set by TCRdb, not the authors. This sample lists about 100,000 distinct CDR3 sequences; over 55% were detected once. The ten most abundant clones make up approximately 19% of the sample.

RNA was extracted from bulk unsorted tissue and checked for quality with a NanoDrop ND-1000 and an Agilent 2100. For the normal lung samples, distant non-tumor tissue was collected more than 3 cm away from the tumor edge. Newly diagnosed lung cancer patients without prior chemotherapy who had been admitted for thoracic surgery in China between August and November 2014 were enrolled as donors. Anyone who had undergone radiotherapy or chemotherapy before, or who had another cancer at the same time, was left out of the study. Surgical tissue pieces of about 1-2.3 cm3 were preserved in RNAlater solution and were kept at -80 degrees C until use. Relative to germline, V is 2 bases shorter and J is 8 bases shorter, with 13 bases between their ends. In the germline V gene, CDR1 corresponds to WSHSY and CDR2 to SAAADI. Spanning cysteine to phenylalanine, the CDR3 consists of 14 amino acids. Of all the DNA, just the CDR3 is kept, 42 bases in frame from base 1.

Sequenced material: distant non-tumor lung tissue. This TCR came from a man under 40 with non-small cell lung cancer. The receptor chain draws on TRBV10-2 and TRBJ2-1, and TRBD2 may be the D gene, going by 6 matching bases. The nucleotide sequence is TGCGCCAGCAGTGAGACTGGGGTAGCGGATGAGCAGTTCTTC. Its protein product is CASSETGVADEQFF.